Described below is a single TCR beta chain sequence and its context. This receptor's antigen is unknown. No base quality information exists; no much larger clone differs at one position. Related donors were used in the transplants with nonmyeloablative bone marrow transplantation, and mixed chimerism was transient in the human trials. Thawed PBMCs were FACS-sorted into unstimulated Tregs (CD4+CD25+CD127-), CD4+ non-Tregs (CD4+CD25-), CD4 cells and CD8 cells. The patients were a few recipients of combined kidney and bone marrow transplants from the ITN036ST trial, and samples were available only from these trial subjects. Healthy control blood was processed by Ficoll density gradient to PBMCs and cryopreserved; patient PBMCs were collected before and after transplant. The data originate from a study of Tregs in tolerant kidney transplant recipients (dated by TCRdb to between 2017 and 2020). Study-wide context: The study used TCRbeta sequencing to identify donor-specific regulatory T cells before combined kidney and bone marrow transplantation, then tracked those cells after transplant. The study at large found these results: The study was constrained by small patient numbers, and validation of the findings is required in larger populations and under other immunosuppression protocols. Donor-specific Treg expansion was found to exceed global Treg expansion in tolerant patients, suggesting antigen-driven rather than nonspecific expansion. Expanding Tregs with activated donor B cells appeared to identify the most biologically relevant and donor-specific TCRbeta repertoire. PCR primers changed over time for some patients, so nucleotide-level comparison across those patients' samples was not possible. Biological reproducibility was not directly assessed, although technical replication error appeared to be minimal.

Inclusive of the bounding cysteine and phenylalanine, the CDR3 is 15 residues long. Of the read, only the CDR3 DNA is kept; its 45 bases are in frame from base 1. Trimming at the junction amounts to 1 base on V and 1 base on J, and the germline ends lie 11 bases apart. Per the germline V gene, SGHTA is the CDR1 and FQGNSA is the CDR2. Genomic DNA was extracted from sorted cells with the QIAGEN DNeasy Blood and Tissue Kit for TCRbeta CDR3 sequencing. High-throughput TCRbeta CDR3 sequencing was carried out commercially through immunoSEQ, with PCR amplification with bias correction and internal controls included. The original methods were these. Unique productive TCRbeta sequences were defined by CDR3 nucleotide sequence where primers matched, and otherwise by CDR3 amino acid sequence together with Vbeta and Jbeta genes. To correct sorting error, sequences shared between sorted populations at a frequency ratio of 2:1 or less were removed; the rest were assigned to the higher population. Sequences were defined as donor-reactive when expanded at least 5-fold in CFSE-low cells versus unstimulated cells and present at a frequency of at least 0.01% in CFSE-low cells. Jensen-Shannon divergence, calculated on the top 100 TCRbeta sequences ranked by frequency, was used to quantify repertoire divergence. When a sample had multiple sequencing runs, each run was corrected for sorting error separately and the runs were then pooled. Not all clones reach the TCRdb copy of this immuneACCESS table, which keeps in-frame sequences only. Checked studies attribute under half of the gap to unresolved V genes and leave the rest unexplained. The V and J calls and clone size are taken from that table; D and trimming were inferred from the DNA. This sample holds tens of thousands of clones; more than 85% were observed only once. Roughly 1.4% of the sample is held by the ten biggest clonotypes.

The source is a human patient who received a combined kidney and bone marrow transplant. Where a transplant has occurred, the graft donor may have supplied some of the T cells. Sample: CD4+ T cells from blood (PBMCs), taken 24 months after the transplant. Rearrangement joined TRBV7-2 to TRBJ2-7, with a tentative D gene TRBD1 over 5 matching bases. The DNA sequence is given as TGTGCCAGCAGCTTAGGGGGTGGGGCGTCCTACGAGCAGTACTTC. It is translated as CASSLGGGASYEQYF.